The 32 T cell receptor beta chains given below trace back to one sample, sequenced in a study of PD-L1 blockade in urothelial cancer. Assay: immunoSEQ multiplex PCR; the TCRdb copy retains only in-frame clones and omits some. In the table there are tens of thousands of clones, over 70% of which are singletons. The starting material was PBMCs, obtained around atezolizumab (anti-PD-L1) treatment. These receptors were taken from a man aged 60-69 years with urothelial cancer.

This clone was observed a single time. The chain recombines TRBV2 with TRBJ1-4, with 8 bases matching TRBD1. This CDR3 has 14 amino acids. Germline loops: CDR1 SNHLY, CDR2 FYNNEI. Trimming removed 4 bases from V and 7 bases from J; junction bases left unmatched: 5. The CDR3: CASSVRTGSEKLFF. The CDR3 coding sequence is TGTGCCAGCAGTGTGCGGACAGGGAGTGAAAAACTGTTTTTT.

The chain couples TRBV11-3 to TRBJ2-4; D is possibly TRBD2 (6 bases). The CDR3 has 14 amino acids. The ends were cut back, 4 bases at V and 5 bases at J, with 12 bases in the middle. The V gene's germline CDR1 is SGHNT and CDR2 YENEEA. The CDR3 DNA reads TGTGCCAGCAGCTCCGAGGGACTCCAAAACATTCAGTACTTC. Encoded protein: CASSSEGLQNIQYF. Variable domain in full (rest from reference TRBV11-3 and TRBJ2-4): EAGVVQSPRYKIIEKKQPVAFWCNPISGHNTLYWYLQNLGQGPELLIRYENEEAVDDSQLPKDRFSAERLKGVDSTLKIQPAELGDSAVYLCASSSEGLQNIQYFGAGTRLSVL.

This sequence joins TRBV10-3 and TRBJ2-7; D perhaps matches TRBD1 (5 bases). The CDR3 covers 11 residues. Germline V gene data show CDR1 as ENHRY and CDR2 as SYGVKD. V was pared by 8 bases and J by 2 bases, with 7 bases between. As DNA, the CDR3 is TGTGCCATCGGACAAGCCTACGAGCAGTACTTC. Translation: CAIGQAYEQYF.

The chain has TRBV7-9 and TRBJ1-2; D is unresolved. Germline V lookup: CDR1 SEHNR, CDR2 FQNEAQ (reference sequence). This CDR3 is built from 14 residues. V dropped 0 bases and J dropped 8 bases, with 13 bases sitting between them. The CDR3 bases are TGTGCCAGCAGCTTAGCGAATCCGGCGGGGGGCTACACCTTC. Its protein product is CASSLANPAGGYTF.

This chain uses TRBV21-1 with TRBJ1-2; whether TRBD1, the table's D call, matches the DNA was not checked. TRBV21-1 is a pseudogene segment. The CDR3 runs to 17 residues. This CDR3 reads CASSYMGQGGGDYGYTF. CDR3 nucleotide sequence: TGTGCCAGCAGCTATATGGGACAGGGAGGGGGGGACTATGGCTACACCTTC.

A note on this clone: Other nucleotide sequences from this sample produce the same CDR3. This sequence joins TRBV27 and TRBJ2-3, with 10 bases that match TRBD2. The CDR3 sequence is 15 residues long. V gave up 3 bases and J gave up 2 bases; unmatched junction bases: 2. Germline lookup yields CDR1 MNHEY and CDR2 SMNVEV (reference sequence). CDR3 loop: CASSFLAGATDTQYF. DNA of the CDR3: TGTGCCAGCAGTTTTCTAGCGGGGGCCACAGATACGCAGTATTTT.

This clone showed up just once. CDR3 DNA: TGTGCCAGCAGCTTAGAAGTGACAGGGTCGAACACCGGGGAGCTGTTTTTT. Amino acid sequence: CASSLEVTGSNTGELFF. The chain has TRBV11-2 and TRBJ2-2, with 7 bases lining up with TRBD1. Germline V gene lookup returns CDR1 SGHAT and CDR2 FQNNGV. The ends lost 0 bases at V and 0 bases at J; junction bases unmatched: 4. There are 17 residues in the CDR3.

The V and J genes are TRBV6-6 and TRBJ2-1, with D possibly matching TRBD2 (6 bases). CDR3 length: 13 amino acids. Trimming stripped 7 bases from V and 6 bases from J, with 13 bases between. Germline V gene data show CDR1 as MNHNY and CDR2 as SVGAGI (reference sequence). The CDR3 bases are TGTGCCAGCAACGGGGACTCCCGCAATGAGCAGTTCTTC. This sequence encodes CASNGDSRNEQFF.

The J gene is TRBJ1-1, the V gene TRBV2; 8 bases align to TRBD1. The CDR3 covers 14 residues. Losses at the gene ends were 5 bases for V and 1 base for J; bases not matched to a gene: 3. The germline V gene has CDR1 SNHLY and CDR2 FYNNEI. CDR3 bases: TGTGCCAGCAGTTCGACAGGGGCGAACACTGAAGCTTTCTTT. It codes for CASSSTGANTEAFF. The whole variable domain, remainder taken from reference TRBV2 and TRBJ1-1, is EPEVTQTPSHQVTQMGQEVILRCVPISNHLYFYWYRQILGQKVEFLVSFYNNEISEKSEIFDDQFSVERPDGSNFTLKIRSTKLEDSAMYFCASSSTGANTEAFFGQGTRLTVV.

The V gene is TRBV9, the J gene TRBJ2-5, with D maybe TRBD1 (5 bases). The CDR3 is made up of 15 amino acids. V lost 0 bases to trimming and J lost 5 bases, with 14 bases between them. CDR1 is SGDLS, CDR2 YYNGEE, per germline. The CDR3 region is CASSVGQGSKETQYF. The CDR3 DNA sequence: TGTGCCAGCAGCGTAGGCCAGGGAAGTAAGGAGACCCAGTACTTC.

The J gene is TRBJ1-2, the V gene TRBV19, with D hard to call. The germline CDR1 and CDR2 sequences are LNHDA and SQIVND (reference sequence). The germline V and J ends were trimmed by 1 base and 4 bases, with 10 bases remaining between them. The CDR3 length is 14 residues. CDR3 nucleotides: TGTGCCAGTAGTATAGCAAGGGCGGGCTATGGCTACACCTTC. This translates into CASSIARAGYGYTF.

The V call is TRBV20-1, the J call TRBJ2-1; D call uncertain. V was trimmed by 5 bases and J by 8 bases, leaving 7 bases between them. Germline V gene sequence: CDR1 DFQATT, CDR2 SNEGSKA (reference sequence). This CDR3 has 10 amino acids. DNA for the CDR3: TGCAGTGCTCCCCTAGATGAGCAGTTCTTC. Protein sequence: CSAPLDEQFF.

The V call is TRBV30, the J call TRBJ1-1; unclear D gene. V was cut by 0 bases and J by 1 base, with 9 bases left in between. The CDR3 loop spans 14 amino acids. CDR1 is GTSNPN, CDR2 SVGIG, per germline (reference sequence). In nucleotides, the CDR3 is TGTGCCTGGAGTGTACTAACGGGGAACACTGAAGCTTTCTTT. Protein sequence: CAWSVLTGNTEAFF.

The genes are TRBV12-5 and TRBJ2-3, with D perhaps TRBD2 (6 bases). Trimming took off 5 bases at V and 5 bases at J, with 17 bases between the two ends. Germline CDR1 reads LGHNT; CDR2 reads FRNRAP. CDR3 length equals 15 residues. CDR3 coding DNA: TGTGCTAGTGGTCCGGGGTCGGGGGTAAGAGATACGCAGTATTTT. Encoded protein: CASGPGSGVRDTQYF.

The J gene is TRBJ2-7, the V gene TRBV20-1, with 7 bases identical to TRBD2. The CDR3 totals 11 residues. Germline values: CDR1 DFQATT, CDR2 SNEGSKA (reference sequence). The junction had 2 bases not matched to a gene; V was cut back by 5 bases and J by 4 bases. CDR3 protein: CSAWGGYEQYF. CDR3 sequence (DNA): TGCAGTGCTTGGGGGGGGTACGAGCAGTACTTC.

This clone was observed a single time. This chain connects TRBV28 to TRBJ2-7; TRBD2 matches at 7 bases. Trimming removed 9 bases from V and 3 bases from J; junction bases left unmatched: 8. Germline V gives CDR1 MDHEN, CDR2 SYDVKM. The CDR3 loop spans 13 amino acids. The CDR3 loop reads CASSAGVGYEQYF. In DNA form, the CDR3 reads TGTGCCAGTAGTGCGGGGGTCGGCTACGAGCAGTACTTC.

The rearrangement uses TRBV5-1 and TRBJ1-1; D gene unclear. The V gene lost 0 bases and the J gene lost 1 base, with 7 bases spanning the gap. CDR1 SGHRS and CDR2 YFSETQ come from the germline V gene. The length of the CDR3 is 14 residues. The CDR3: CASSLDTRNTEAFF. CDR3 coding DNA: TGCGCCAGCAGCTTGGACACCAGGAACACTGAAGCTTTCTTT. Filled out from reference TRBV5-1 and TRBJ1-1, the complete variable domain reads KAGVTQTPRYLIKTRGQQVTLSCSPISGHRSVSWYQQTPGQGLQFLFEYFSETQRNKGNFPGRFSGRQFSNSRSEMNVSTLELGDSALYLCASSLDTRNTEAFFGQGTRLTVV.

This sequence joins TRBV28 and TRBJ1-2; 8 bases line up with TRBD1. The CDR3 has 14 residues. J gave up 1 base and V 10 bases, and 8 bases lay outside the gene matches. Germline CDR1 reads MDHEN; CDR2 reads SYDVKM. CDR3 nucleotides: TGTGCCACCAGGACAGGGCAAATTAACTATGGCTACACCTTC. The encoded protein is CATRTGQINYGYTF.

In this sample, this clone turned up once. In nucleotides, the CDR3 is TGCGCCAGCAGCTTTCAAGGCGGGGCTCAAAACACCGGGGAGCTGTTTTTT. Translating it yields CASSFQGGAQNTGELFF. The rearrangement uses TRBV5-1 and TRBJ2-2; D may be TRBD2 (6 bases). Between the trimmed V and J ends, which lost 2 bases and 2 bases, there was a span of 16 bases. The CDR3 is 17 residues long. Germline assignment: CDR1 SGHRS and CDR2 YFSETQ.

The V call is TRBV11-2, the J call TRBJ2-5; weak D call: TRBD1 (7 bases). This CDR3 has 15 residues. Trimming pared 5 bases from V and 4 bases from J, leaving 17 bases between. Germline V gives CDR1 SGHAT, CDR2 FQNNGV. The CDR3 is CASSPQTGRGETQYF. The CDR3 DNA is TGTGCCAGCAGCCCTCAGACAGGGCGGGGAGAGACCCAGTACTTC.

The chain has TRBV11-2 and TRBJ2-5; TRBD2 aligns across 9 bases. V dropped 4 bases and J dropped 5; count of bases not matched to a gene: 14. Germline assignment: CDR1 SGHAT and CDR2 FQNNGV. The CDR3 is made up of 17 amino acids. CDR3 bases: TGTGCCAGCAGCTCCGGAGGGTTAGCGGGAGTTCGGGAGACCCAGTACTTC. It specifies CASSSGGLAGVRETQYF. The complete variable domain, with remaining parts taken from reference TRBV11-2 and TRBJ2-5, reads EAGVAQSPRYKIIEKRQSVAFWCNPISGHATLYWYQQILGQGPKLLIQFQNNGVVDDSQLPKDRFSAERLKGVDSTLKIQPAKLEDSAVYLCASSSGGLAGVRETQYFGPGTRLLVL.

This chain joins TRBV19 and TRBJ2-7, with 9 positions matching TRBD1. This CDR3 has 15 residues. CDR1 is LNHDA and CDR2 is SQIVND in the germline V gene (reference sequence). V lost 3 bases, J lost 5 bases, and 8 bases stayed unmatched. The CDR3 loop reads CASSMAGQGINEQYF. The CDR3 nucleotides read TGTGCCAGTAGTATGGCGGGACAGGGAATTAACGAGCAGTACTTC.

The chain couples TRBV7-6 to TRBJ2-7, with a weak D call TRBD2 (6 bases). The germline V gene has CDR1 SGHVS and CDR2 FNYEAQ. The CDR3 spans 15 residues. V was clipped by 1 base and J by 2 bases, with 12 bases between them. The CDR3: CASSLEPGTPYEQYF. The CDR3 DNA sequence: TGTGCCAGCAGCTTAGAGCCCGGGACTCCCTACGAGCAGTACTTC.

CDR3 DNA: TGTGCCAGCAGCTTAGCACTCGATTACAATGAGCAGTTCTTC. Protein sequence: CASSLALDYNEQFF. This chain links TRBV11-2 with TRBJ2-1, with unresolved D. Germline V gene lookup returns CDR1 SGHAT and CDR2 FQNNGV. The V end lost 1 base, the J end lost 4 bases, and 8 bases lay between the germline ends. The CDR3 is 14 residues long.

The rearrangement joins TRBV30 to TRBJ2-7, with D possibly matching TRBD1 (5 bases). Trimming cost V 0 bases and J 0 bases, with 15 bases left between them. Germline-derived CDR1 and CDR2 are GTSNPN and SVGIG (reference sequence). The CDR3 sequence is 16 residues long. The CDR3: CAWSVGHRGTSYEQYF. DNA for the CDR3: TGTGCCTGGAGTGTGGGCCATAGGGGAACCTCCTACGAGCAGTACTTC.

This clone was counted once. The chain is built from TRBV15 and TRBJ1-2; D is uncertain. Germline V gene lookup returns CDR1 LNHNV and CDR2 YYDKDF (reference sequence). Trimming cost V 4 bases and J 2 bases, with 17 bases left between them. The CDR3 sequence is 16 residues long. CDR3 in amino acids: CATSILGEGANYGYTF. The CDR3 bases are TGTGCCACCAGCATCCTAGGTGAGGGAGCGAACTATGGCTACACCTTC.

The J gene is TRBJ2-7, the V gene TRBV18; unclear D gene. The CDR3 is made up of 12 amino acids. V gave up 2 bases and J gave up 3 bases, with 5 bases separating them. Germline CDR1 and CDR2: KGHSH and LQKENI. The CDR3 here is CASSPNYYEQYF. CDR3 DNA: TGTGCCAGCTCACCAAATTACTACGAGCAGTACTTC.

The CDR3 spells CASILPQGGDFSYEQYF. The CDR3 bases are TGTGCCAGCATCCTCCCACAGGGGGGCGACTTCTCCTACGAGCAGTACTTC. The chain recombines TRBV27 with TRBJ2-7; 8 bases match TRBD1. Germline assignment: CDR1 MNHEY and CDR2 SMNVEV (reference sequence). After removal of 7 bases from V and 0 bases from J, the junction contained 14 bases not matched to a gene. This CDR3 comprises 17 residues.

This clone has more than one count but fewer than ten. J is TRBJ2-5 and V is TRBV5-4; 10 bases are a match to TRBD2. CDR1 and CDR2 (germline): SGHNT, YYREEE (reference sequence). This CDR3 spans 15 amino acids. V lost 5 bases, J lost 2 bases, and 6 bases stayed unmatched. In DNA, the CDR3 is TGTGCCAGCAGTTCCGGGACTAGCGCACAAGAGACCCAGTACTTC. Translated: CASSSGTSAQETQYF. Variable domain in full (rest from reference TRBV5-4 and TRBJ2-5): ETGVTQSPTHLIKTRGQQVTLRCSSQSGHNTVSWYQQALGQGPQFIFQYYREEENGRGNFPPRFSGLQFPNYSSELNVNALELDDSALYLCASSSGTSAQETQYFGPGTRLLVL.

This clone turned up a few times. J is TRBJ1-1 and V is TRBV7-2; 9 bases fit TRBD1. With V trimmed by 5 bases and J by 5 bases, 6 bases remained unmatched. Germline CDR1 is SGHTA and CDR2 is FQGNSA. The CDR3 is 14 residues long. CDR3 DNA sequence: TGTGCCAGCAGCGTGACAGGGGGAGGAACTGAAGCTTTCTTT. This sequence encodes CASSVTGGGTEAFF.

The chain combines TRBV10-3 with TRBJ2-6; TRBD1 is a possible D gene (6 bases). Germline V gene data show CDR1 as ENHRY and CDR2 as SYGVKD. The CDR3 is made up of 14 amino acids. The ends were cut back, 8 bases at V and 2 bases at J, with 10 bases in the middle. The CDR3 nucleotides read TGTGCCATCCCCGCAGGGGCTGGGGCCAACGTCCTGACTTTC. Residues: CAIPAGAGANVLTF.

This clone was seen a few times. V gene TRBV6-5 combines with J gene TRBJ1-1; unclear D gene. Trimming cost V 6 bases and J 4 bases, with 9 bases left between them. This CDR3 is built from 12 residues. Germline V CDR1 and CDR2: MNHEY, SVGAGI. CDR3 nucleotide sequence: TGTGCCAGCAGACATCCAGGCACTGAAGCTTTCTTT. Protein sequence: CASRHPGTEAFF.